The 16 T cell receptor beta chains below all came from one sample that was sequenced in a study of T cell responses to AZD1222 COVID-19 vaccine. Profiled with immunoSEQ multiplex PCR; TCRdb holds only in-frame clones, not every one. The profile covers 43,000 or so clones, with 90% appearing a single time and about a third taken by the ten largest. The sample here was peripheral blood, taken 28 days after the second AZD1222 dose. The source of these receptors is an adult who received the AZD1222 COVID-19 vaccine.

The V gene is TRBV29-1, the J gene TRBJ2-7; TRBD1 is a possible D gene (5 bases). Trimming pared 4 bases from V and 2 bases from J, leaving 9 bases between. Germline V gene sequence: CDR1 SQVTM, CDR2 ANQGSEA. The CDR3 is made up of 12 amino acids. The CDR3 DNA is TGCAGCGTTGGCTCAGGGCCCTACGAGCAGTACTTC. It is translated as CSVGSGPYEQYF.

This chain's CDR3 is CASSRDRGHTIYF. The CDR3 DNA follows: TGTGCCAGTAGCAGGGACAGGGGTCACACCATATATTTT. The chain employs TRBV19 and TRBJ1-3, with 10 positions matching TRBD1. The germline V gene has CDR1 LNHDA and CDR2 SQIVND (reference sequence). This CDR3 is built from 13 residues. V was pared by 6 bases and J by 8 bases, with 4 bases of the junction left unmatched.

The chain employs TRBV30 and TRBJ1-2, with TRBD1 identical over 9 bases. Germline assignment: CDR1 GTSNPN and CDR2 SVGIG (reference sequence). This CDR3 comprises 15 residues. V lost 0 bases, J lost 7 bases, and 9 bases stayed unmatched. The CDR3, as DNA: TGTGCCTGGAGTGTAACGCTGGGACAGGGTAGTGGCTACACCTTC. Protein sequence: CAWSVTLGQGSGYTF.

The table lists this clone with a count of one. The chain joins TRBV30 to TRBJ1-6; D gene ambiguous. This CDR3 is built from 11 residues. The germline V gene encodes CDR1 GTSNPN and CDR2 SVGIG (reference sequence). With 3 bases removed from V and 6 bases from J, the gap between germline ends came to 3 bases. CDR3 coding DNA: TGTGCCTGGAGGGCTAATTCACCCCTCCACTTT. Amino acid sequence: CAWRANSPLHF.

This sequence joins TRBV18 and TRBJ1-4, with D perhaps matching TRBD1 (6 bases). This CDR3 is built from 13 residues. The V end was cut by 5 bases, the J end by 5 bases, with 9 bases between. Germline V gives CDR1 KGHSH, CDR2 LQKENI. The CDR3 coding sequence is TGTGCCAGCTCAGACAGGCCAAATGAAAAACTGTTTTTT. Protein: CASSDRPNEKLFF. Using reference TRBV18 and TRBJ1-4 for the parts outside the CDR3, the full variable domain is NAGVMQNPRHLVRRRGQEARLRCSPMKGHSHVYWYRQLPEEGLKFMVYLQKENIIDESGMPKERFSAEFPKEGPSILRIQQVVRGDSAAYFCASSDRPNEKLFFGSGTQLSVL.

The chain recombines TRBV6-2 or TRBV6-3 with TRBJ2-1; 7 nucleotides agree with TRBD1. This CDR3 comprises 14 residues. Unmatched junction bases numbered 8, after V lost 6 bases and J lost 6 bases. Germline CDR1 MNHEY, CDR2 SVGEGT. CDR3: CASSPDRDSNEQFF. CDR3 nucleotide sequence: TGTGCCAGCAGCCCCGACAGGGACAGCAATGAGCAGTTCTTC.

The chain combines TRBV24-1 with TRBJ2-2; weak D call: TRBD1 (5 bases). CDR1 is KGHDR, CDR2 SFDVKD, per germline. Trimming stripped 9 bases from V and 3 bases from J, with 13 bases between. This CDR3 comprises 14 residues. In DNA form, the CDR3 reads TGTGCCACCCAGGGTTTTAGTGACACCGGGGAGCTGTTTTTT. Translated: CATQGFSDTGELFF.

The V and J genes are TRBV7-2 and TRBJ1-1; D remains unclear. Germline-derived CDR1 and CDR2 are SGHTA and FQGNSA. V was clipped by 5 bases and J by 1 base, with 11 bases between them. The CDR3 sequence is 14 residues long. CDR3 loop: CASSTDGWNTEAFF. The CDR3 DNA reads TGTGCCAGCAGCACGGACGGGTGGAACACTGAAGCTTTCTTT.

This rearrangement joins TRBV2 to TRBJ2-1; D is perhaps TRBD2 (5 bases). The V and J ends lost 7 bases and 6 bases respectively, with 16 bases between them. Germline V lookup: CDR1 SNHLY, CDR2 FYNNEI. The CDR3 runs 14 residues. The CDR3: CASKRSGLSNEQFF. DNA of the CDR3: TGTGCCAGCAAACGAAGCGGCCTTTCCAATGAGCAGTTCTTC.

The rearrangement joins TRBV12-3 or TRBV12-4 to TRBJ1-2, with D unclear. CDR3 length: 11 residues. The ends were cut back, 0 bases at V and 7 bases at J, with 3 bases in the middle. The CDR3 region has the DNA TGTGCCAGCAGTTTAGCGGGTGGCTACACCTTC. It encodes CASSLAGGYTF.

The chain joins TRBV19 to TRBJ2-5; 10 bases map to TRBD2. This CDR3 has 17 amino acids. The germline gives CDR1 LNHDA, CDR2 SQIVND (reference sequence). The ends lost 5 bases at V and 4 bases at J; junction bases unmatched: 13. In nucleotides, the CDR3 is TGTGCCAGTAGTTGGCAGTGGCGAGCGGGGGGGCCAGAGACCCAGTACTTC. Protein: CASSWQWRAGGPETQYF.

The V gene is TRBV4-3, the J gene TRBJ2-7; TRBD1 is a possible D gene (6 bases). Germline assignment: CDR1 LGHNA and CDR2 YSLEER. V lost 3 bases and J lost 2, with 14 bases in between. CDR3 length equals 15 residues. The CDR3 region has the DNA TGCGCCAGCAGCCAGACCTTGGGACAAGCCTACGAGCAGTACTTC. As protein: CASSQTLGQAYEQYF.

The rearrangement links TRBV7-2 to TRBJ1-4; 7 bases line up with TRBD1. The CDR3 loop spans 15 amino acids. V gave up 5 bases and J gave up 3 bases; unmatched junction bases: 6. Germline V gene sequence: CDR1 SGHTA, CDR2 FQGNSA. The CDR3 DNA sequence: TGTGCCAGCAGCCTCGACAGGGCCCCTAATGAAAAACTGTTTTTT. Amino acids: CASSLDRAPNEKLFF. The full variable domain, its missing parts supplied by reference TRBV7-2 and TRBJ1-4, is GAGVSQSPSNKVTEKGKDVELRCDPISGHTALYWYRQSLGQGLEFLIYFQGNSAPDKSGLPSDRFSAERTGGSVSTLTIQRTQQEDSAVYLCASSLDRAPNEKLFFGSGTQLSVL.

The rearrangement uses TRBV21-1 and TRBJ1-2; the D call of TRBD1 is as the table states it, not checked on the DNA. TRBV21-1 is annotated as a pseudogene. The CDR3 totals 18 residues. The CDR3 loop is CASSNPGGRTFISYGYTF. The CDR3 nucleotides are TGTGCCAGCAGCAACCCAGGGGGCAGGACTTTCATTTCTTATGGCTACACCTTC.

This clone has only a few counts. For the CDR3, the DNA is TGCGCCAGCAGCCAGGCTAGCGGGAAACAAGAGACCCAGTACTTC. It translates to CASSQASGKQETQYF. The gene calls are TRBV4-3 and TRBJ2-5, with 9 positions matching TRBD2. The CDR3 is 15 residues long. CDR1 and CDR2 from the germline V gene are LGHNA and YSLEER. V shed 3 bases and J 2 bases; nucleotides not matched to a gene: 4.

V and J are TRBV5-1 and TRBJ1-4; 7 nucleotides match TRBD1. With 5 bases clipped from V and 0 bases from J, the junction kept 4 bases outside the gene matches. CDR1 is SGHRS and CDR2 is YFSETQ in the germline V gene. This CDR3 is built from 15 residues. CDR3 in amino acids: CASRGTVATNEKLFF. The CDR3 DNA reads TGCGCCAGCAGGGGGACAGTTGCAACTAATGAAAAACTGTTTTTT.